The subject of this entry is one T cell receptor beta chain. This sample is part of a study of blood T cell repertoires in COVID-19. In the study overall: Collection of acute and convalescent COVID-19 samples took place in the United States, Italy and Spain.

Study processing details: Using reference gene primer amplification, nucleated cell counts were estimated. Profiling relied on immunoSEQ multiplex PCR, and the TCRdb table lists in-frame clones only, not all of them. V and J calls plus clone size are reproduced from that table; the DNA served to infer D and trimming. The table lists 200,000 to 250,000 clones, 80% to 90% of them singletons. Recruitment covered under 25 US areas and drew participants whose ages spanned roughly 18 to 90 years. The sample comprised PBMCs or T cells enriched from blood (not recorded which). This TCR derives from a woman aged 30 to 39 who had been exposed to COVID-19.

The chain's CDR3 is CASSPRYNEQFF. The CDR3 DNA sequence: TGTGCCAGTAGCCCCCGCTACAATGAGCAGTTCTTC. The rearrangement links TRBV19 to TRBJ2-1, with D unresolved. Germline values: CDR1 LNHDA, CDR2 SQIVND (reference sequence). V gave up 6 bases and J gave up 3 bases, with 6 bases separating them. The length of the CDR3 is 12 residues.